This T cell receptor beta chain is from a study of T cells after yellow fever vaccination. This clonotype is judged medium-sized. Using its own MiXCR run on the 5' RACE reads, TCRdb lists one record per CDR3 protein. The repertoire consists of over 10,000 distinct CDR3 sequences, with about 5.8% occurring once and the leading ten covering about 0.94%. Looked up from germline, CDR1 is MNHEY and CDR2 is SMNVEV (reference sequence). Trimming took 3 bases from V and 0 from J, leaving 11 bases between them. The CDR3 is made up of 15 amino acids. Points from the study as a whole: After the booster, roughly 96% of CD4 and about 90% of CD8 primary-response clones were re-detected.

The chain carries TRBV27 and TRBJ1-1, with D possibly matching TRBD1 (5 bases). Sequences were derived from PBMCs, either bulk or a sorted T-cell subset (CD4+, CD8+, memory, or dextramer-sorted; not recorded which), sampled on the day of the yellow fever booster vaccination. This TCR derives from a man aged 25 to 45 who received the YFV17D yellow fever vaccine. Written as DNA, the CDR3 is TGTGCCAGCAGTTTCGTGGGACTTATGAACACTGAAGCTTTCTTT. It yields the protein CASSFVGLMNTEAFF.